One T cell receptor beta chain is described in this entry. This specimen comes from a study of blood T cell repertoires in COVID-19. Study details: Material from acute and convalescent COVID-19 was sourced from the United States, Italy and Spain. Sample material is recorded as cDNA or gDNA derived from T cells, B-cell-depleted T cells, or PBMCs.

Germline V gene data show CDR1 as SGHRS and CDR2 as YFSETQ. This CDR3 is built from 15 residues. The V gene end was trimmed by 4 bases and the J gene end by 1 base; junction bases not matched to a gene: 5. Original processing methods: Reference gene primer amplification in the assay estimated nucleated cell counts. Clones were sequenced by immunoSEQ multiplex PCR, and TCRdb holds only the in-frame ones, with some missing. V and J calls and clone size are given by that table; D and trimming were obtained from the DNA. This table holds under 95,000 clones, approximately 80% found once. This clonotype originated in a woman in her seventies with acute or convalescent COVID-19. The material sequenced was peripheral blood. The chain joins TRBV5-1 to TRBJ1-1; 9 bases align to TRBD1. CDR3 in DNA: TGCGCCAGCAGCAGACCGGGACAGGGGAACACTGAAGCTTTCTTT. Encoded protein: CASSRPGQGNTEAFF.